This T cell receptor (beta chain) was retrieved from a study of T cell changes during pregnancy in multiple sclerosis. Germline assignment: CDR1 SGHTA and CDR2 FQGNSA. CDR3 length: 15 amino acids. Trimming shortened V by 1 base and J by 7 bases, and 14 bases separated the two germline ends. Method: immunoSEQ multiplex PCR; TCRdb's copy keeps in-frame clones and lacks some. The sample carries some 30,000 clones, around 90% recorded once. The clonotype originates from a female donor in good health, enrolled as a control in a pregnancy study. The rearrangement joins TRBV7-2 to TRBJ2-1, with D perhaps matching TRBD2 (7 bases). Sequences were derived from CD4+ T cells from peripheral blood mononuclear cells, sampled in the third trimester of pregnancy. As DNA, the CDR3 is TGTGCCAGCAGCTTAGTGGGAGGGGGGGTAAATGAGCAGTTCTTC. This translates into CASSLVGGGVNEQFF. Drawing the rest from reference TRBV7-2 and TRBJ2-1, the complete variable domain is GAGVSQSPSNKVTEKGKDVELRCDPISGHTALYWYRQSLGQGLEFLIYFQGNSAPDKSGLPSDRFSAERTGGSVSTLTIQRTQQEDSAVYLCASSLVGGGVNEQFFGPGTRLTVL.